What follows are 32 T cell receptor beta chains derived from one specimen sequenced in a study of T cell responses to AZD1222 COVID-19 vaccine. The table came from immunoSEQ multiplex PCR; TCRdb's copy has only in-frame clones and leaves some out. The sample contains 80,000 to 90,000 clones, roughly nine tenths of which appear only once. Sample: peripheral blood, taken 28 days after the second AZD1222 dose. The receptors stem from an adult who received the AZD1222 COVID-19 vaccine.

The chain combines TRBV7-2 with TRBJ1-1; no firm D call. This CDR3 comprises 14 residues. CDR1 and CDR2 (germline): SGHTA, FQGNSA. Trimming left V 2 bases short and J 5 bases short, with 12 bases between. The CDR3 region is CASSLLNTGTEAFF. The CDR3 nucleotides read TGTGCCAGCAGCTTATTGAATACGGGGACTGAAGCTTTCTTT.

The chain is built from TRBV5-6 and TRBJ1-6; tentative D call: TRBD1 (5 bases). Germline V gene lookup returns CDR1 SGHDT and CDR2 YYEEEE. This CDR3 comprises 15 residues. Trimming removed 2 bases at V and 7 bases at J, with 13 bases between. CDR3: CASSLEGTGNSPLHF. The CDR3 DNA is TGTGCCAGCAGCTTAGAGGGGACTGGAAATTCACCCCTCCACTTT.

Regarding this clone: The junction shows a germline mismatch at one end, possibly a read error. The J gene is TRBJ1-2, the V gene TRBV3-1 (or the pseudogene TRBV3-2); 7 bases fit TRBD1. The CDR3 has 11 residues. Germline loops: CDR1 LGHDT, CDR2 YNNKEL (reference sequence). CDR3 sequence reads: CASSQRGQPNF. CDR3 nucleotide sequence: TGTGCCAGCAGCCAAAGGGGACAGCCTAACTTC.

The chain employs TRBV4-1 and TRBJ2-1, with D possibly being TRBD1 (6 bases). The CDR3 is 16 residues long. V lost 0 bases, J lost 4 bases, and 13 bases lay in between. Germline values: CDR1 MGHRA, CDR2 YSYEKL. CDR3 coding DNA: TGCGCCAGCAGCCAAGACAGGGGTATTTCGTACAATGAGCAGTTCTTC. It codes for CASSQDRGISYNEQFF.

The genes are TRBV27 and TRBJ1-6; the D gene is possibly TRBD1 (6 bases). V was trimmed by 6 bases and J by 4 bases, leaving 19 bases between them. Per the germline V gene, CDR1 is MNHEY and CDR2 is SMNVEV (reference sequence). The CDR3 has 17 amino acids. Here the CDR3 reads CASRPDRGGGYNSPLHF. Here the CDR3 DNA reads TGTGCCAGCAGACCCGACCGAGGAGGGGGTTATAATTCACCCCTCCACTTT.

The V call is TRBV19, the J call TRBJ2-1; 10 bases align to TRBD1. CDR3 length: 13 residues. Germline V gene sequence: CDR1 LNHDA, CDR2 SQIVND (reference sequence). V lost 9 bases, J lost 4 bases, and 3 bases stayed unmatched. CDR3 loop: CASDRGRYNEQFF. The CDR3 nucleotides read TGTGCCAGCGACAGGGGGCGATACAATGAGCAGTTCTTC.

CDR3: CASRQDSYTDTQYF. Written as DNA, the CDR3 is TGTGCCAGCAGGCAGGACAGCTACACAGATACGCAGTATTTT. This chain connects TRBV7-9 to TRBJ2-3; maybe TRBD1 (6 bases). The germline CDR1 and CDR2 sequences are SEHNR and FQNEAQ (reference sequence). The CDR3 length is 14 residues. Trimming removed 6 bases from V and 2 bases from J, with 12 bases in between. The full variable domain, completed using reference TRBV7-9 and TRBJ2-3, is DTGVSQNPRHKITKRGQNVTFRCDPISEHNRLYWYRQTLGQGPEFLTYFQNEAQLEKSRLLSDRFSAERPKGSFSTLEIQRTEQGDSAMYLCASRQDSYTDTQYFGPGTRLTVL.

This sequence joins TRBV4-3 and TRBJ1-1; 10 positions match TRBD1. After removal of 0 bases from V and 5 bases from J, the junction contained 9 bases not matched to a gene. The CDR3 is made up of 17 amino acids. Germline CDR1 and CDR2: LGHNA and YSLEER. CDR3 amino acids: CASSQDGTGTGVTEAFF. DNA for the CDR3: TGCGCCAGCAGCCAAGATGGAACCGGGACAGGGGTGACTGAAGCTTTCTTT.

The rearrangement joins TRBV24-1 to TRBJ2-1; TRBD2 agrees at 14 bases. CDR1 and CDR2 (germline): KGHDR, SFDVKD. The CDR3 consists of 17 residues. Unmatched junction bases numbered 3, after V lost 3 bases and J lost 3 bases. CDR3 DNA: TGTGCCACCAGTGATAGGACTAGCGGGGGGTTCTACAATGAGCAGTTCTTC. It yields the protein CATSDRTSGGFYNEQFF.

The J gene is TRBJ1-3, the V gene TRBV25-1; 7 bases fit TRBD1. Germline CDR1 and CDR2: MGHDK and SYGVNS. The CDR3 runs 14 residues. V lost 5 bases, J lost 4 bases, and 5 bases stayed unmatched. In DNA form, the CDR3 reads TGTGCCAGCAGTCAAACAGGGGAGGGAAACACCATATATTTT. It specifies CASSQTGEGNTIYF. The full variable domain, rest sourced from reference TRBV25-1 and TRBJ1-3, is EADIYQTPRYLVIGTGKKITLECSQTMGHDKMYWYQQDPGMELHLIHYSYGVNSTEKGDLSSESTVSRIRTEHFPLTLESARPSHTSQYLCASSQTGEGNTIYFGEGSWLTVV.

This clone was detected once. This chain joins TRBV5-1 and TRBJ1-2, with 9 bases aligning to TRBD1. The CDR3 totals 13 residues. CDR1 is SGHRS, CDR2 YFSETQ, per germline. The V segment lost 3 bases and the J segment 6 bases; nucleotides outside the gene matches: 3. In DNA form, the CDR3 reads TGCGCCAGCAGCTCGGGACAGGGAAATGGCTACACCTTC. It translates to CASSSGQGNGYTF.

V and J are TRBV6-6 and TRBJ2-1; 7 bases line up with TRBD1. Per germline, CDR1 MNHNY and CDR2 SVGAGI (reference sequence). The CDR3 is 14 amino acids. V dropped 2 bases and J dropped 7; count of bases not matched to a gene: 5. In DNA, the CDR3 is TGTGCCAGCAGTTACCATGAGGGGGCAAATGAGCAGTTCTTC. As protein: CASSYHEGANEQFF.

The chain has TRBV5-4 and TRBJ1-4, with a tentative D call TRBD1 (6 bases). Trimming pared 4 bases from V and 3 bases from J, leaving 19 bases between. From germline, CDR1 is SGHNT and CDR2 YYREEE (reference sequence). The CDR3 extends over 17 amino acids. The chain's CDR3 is CASSASQGILPNEKLFF. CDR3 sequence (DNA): TGTGCCAGCAGCGCCTCACAGGGCATTTTACCTAATGAAAAACTGTTTTTT.

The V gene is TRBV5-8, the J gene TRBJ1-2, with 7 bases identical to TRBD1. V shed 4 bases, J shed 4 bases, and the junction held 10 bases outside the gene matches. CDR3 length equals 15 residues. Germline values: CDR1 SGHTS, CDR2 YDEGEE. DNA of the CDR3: TGTGCCAGCAGCCAGGGTCAGGGGGTTAGCTATGGCTACACCTTC. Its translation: CASSQGQGVSYGYTF.

CDR3 bases: TGTGCCAGCAGACTTTACGGGACAGGGAAAGAGACCCAGTACTTC. It yields the protein CASRLYGTGKETQYF. The rearrangement joins TRBV27 to TRBJ2-5; 9 bases align to TRBD1. The junction had 8 bases not matched to a gene; V was cut back by 6 bases and J by 3 bases. Germline values: CDR1 MNHEY, CDR2 SMNVEV (reference sequence). The CDR3 is 15 amino acids.

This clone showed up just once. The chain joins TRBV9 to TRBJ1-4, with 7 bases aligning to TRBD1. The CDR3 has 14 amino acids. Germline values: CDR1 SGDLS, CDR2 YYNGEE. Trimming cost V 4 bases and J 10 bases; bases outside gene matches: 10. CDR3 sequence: CASSLDYRGGKLFF. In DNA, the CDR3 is TGTGCCAGCAGCTTAGATTACAGGGGAGGAAAACTGTTTTTT.

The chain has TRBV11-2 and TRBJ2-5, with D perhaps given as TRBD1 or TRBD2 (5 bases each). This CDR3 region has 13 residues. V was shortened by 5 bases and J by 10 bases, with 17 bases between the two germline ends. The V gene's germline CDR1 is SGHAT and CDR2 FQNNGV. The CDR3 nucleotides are TGTGCCAGCAGCCCCCCGCCCATGAGGGGCCAGTACTTC. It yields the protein CASSPPPMRGQYF. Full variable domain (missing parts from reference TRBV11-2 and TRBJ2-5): EAGVAQSPRYKIIEKRQSVAFWCNPISGHATLYWYQQILGQGPKLLIQFQNNGVVDDSQLPKDRFSAERLKGVDSTLKIQPAKLEDSAVYLCASSPPPMRGQYFGPGTRLLVL.

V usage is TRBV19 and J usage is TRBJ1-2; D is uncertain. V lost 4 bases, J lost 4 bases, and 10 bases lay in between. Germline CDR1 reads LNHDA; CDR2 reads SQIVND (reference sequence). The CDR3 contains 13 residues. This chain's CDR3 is CASSRAYLYGYTF. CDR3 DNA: TGTGCCAGTAGTAGGGCTTACCTCTATGGCTACACCTTC. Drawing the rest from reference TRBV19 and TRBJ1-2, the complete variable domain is DGGITQSPKYLFRKEGQNVTLSCEQNLNHDAMYWYRQDPGQGLRLIYYSQIVNDFQKGDIAEGYSVSREKKESFPLTVTSAQKNPTAFYLCASSRAYLYGYTFGSGTRLTVV.

The DNA for the CDR3 is TGTGCCAGCAGCCCTCCACAGGGAGGTGGGTCACCCCTCCACTTT. Translated: CASSPPQGGGSPLHF. This chain connects TRBV7-8 to TRBJ1-6; the D gene is possibly TRBD1 (6 bases). Trimming removed 5 bases at V and 10 bases at J, with 18 bases between. The germline CDR1 and CDR2 sequences are SGHVS and FQNEAQ. The CDR3 runs 15 residues.

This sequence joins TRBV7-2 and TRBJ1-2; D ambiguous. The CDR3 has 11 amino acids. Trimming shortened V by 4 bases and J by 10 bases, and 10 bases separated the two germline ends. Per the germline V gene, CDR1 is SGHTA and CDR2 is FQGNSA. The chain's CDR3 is CASSSAGSYTF. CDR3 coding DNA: TGTGCCAGCAGCTCGGCGGGTTCCTACACCTTC.

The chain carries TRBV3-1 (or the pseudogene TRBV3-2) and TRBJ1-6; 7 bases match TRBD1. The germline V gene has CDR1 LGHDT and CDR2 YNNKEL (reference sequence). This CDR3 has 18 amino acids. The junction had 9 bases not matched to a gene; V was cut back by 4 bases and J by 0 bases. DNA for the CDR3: TGTGCCAGCAGCCTTCAGGGGGGCGGAAGCTCCTATAATTCACCCCTCCACTTT. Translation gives CASSLQGGGSSYNSPLHF.

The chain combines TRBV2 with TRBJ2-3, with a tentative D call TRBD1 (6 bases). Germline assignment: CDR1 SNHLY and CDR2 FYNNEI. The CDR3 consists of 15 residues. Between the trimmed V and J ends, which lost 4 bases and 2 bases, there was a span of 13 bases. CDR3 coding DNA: TGTGCCAGCAGTGGTGCAGGGGAGAACACAGATACGCAGTATTTT. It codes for CASSGAGENTDTQYF.

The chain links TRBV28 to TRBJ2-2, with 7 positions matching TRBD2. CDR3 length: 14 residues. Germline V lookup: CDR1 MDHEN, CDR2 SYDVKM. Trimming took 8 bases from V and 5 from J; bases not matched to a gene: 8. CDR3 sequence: CASLEQGGTGELFF. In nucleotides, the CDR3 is TGTGCCAGCCTGGAGCAGGGAGGGACCGGGGAGCTGTTTTTT.

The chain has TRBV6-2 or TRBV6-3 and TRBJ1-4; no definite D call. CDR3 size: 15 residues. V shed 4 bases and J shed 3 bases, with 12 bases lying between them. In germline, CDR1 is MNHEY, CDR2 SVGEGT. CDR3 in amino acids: CASSFPQVANEKLFF. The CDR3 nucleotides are TGTGCCAGCAGTTTCCCACAAGTGGCTAATGAAAAACTGTTTTTT.

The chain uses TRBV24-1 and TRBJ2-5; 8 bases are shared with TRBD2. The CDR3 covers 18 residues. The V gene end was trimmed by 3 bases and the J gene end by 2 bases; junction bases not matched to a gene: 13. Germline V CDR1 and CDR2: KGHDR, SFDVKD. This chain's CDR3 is CATSDAGRGAKPQETQYF. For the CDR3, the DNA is TGTGCCACCAGTGATGCCGGGCGGGGGGCGAAACCGCAAGAGACCCAGTACTTC.

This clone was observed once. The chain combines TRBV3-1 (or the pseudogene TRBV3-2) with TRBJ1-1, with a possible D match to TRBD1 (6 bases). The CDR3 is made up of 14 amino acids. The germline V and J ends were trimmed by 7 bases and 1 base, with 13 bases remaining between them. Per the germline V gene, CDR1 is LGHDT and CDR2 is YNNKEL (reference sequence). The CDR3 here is CASTPGASNTEAFF. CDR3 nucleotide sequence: TGTGCCAGCACCCCAGGGGCCTCGAACACTGAAGCTTTCTTT.

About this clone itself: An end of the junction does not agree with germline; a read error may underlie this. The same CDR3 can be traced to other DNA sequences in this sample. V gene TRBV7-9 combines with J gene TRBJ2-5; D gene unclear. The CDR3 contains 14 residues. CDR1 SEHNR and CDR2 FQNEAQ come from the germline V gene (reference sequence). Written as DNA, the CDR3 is TGTGCCAGTAGCTTAGGTCGGCTCCAAGAGACCCAGTACTTC. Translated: CASSLGRLQETQYF.

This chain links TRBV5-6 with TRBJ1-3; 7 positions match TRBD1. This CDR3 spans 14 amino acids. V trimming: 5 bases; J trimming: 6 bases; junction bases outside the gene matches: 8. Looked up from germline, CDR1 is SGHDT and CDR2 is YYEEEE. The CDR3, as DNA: TGTGCCAGCAGACCACAGGGGTCAGAAAACACCATATATTTT. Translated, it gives CASRPQGSENTIYF.

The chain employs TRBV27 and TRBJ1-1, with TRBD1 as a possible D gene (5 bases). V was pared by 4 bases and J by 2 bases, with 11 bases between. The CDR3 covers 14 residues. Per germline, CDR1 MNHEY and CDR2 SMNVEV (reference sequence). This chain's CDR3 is CASSSGRVNTEAFF. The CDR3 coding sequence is TGTGCCAGCAGTTCGGGACGGGTTAACACTGAAGCTTTCTTT.

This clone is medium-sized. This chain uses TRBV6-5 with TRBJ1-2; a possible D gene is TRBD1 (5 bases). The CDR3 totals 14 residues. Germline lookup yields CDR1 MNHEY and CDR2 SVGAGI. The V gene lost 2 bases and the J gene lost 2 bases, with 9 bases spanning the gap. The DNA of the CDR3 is TGTGCCAGCAGTTACCTTGGGGCGAACTATGGCTACACCTTC. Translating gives CASSYLGANYGYTF.

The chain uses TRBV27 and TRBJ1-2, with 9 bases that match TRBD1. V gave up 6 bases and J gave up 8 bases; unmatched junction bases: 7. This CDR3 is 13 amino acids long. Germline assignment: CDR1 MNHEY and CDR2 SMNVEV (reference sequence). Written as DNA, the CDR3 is TGTGCCAGCAGGTTGACAGGGGGGCTCGGCTACACCTTC. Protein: CASRLTGGLGYTF.

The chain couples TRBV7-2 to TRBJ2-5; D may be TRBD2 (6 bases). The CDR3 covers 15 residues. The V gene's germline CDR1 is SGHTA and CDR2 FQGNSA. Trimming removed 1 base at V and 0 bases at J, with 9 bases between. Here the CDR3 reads CASSLDGGNQETQYF. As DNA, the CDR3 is TGTGCCAGCAGCTTAGATGGGGGGAACCAAGAGACCCAGTACTTC.